Here is one T cell receptor (beta chain) with its context. The antigen is not known. The CDR3 has 14 amino acids. V gave up 1 base and J gave up 4 bases, with 10 bases separating them. Germline CDR1 MGHRA, CDR2 YSYEKL. The record originates from a study of CD8+ T cells in alopecia areata. Across the whole study: Oral tofacitinib (5 to 10 mg twice daily) was administered to treated patients.

Indicated treatment: oral pan-JAK inhibitor, 5-10 mg twice daily. After isolation, RNA underwent reverse transcription to generate cDNA as the sequencing template. TCRdb's copy holds only in-frame clones and misses some; the assay was immunoSEQ multiplex PCR. The sample consists of over 150,000 clones, roughly 64% of them appearing once. Study results and limitations: Clonality in the scalp and expanded CD8+ clones ranked among the top 100 were significantly decreased by tofacitinib. Lesional scalp, notably in alopecia totalis/universalis, had clonality above that of normal scalp. Throughout tofacitinib, many expanded lesional clones continued to persist in scalp and blood.

This rearrangement joins TRBV4-1 to TRBJ1-2; D remains unclear. The receptor comes from a human donor with alopecia areata. The sequences come from CD4+ T cells sorted from blood, collected at week 24, from a patient treated with tofacitinib. Written as DNA, the CDR3 is TGCGCCAGCAGCCAAGTGGAGGATTCCTATGGCTACACCTTC. This codes for CASSQVEDSYGYTF.